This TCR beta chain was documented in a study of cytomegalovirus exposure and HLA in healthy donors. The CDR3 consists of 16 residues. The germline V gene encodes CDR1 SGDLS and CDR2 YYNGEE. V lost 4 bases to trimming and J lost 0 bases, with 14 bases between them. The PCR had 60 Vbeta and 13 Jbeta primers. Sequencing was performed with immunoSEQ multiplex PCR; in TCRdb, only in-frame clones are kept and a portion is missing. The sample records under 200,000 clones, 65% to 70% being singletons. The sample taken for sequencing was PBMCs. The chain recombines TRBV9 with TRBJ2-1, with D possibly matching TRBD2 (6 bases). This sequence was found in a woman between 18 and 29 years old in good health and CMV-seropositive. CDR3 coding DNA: TGTGCCAGCAGCTCCCGGGACTCGAGCTCCTACAATGAGCAGTTCTTC. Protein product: CASSSRDSSSYNEQFF. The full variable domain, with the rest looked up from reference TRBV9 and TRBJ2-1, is DSGVTQTPKHLITATGQRVTLRCSPRSGDLSVYWYQQSLDQGLQFLIQYYNGEERAKGNILERFSAQQFPDLHSELNLSSLELGDSALYFCASSSRDSSSYNEQFFGPGTRLTVL.